This T cell receptor (beta chain) is drawn from a study of Ad26.COV2.S vaccination and SARS-CoV-2 variants (dated by TCRdb to 2020 to 2023). Background for the entire study: Vaccine-arm donors came from COV1001, a multicentre, randomized, double-blind, placebo-controlled phase I-IIa trial of Ad26.COV2.S in healthy adults. The TCR-sequenced set comprised roughly 30 samples: about 19 Ad26.COV2.S vaccine recipients, 5 placebo recipients and 8 SARS-CoV-2 convalescent individuals. Dosing of Ad26.COV2.S was intramuscular, at either 5x10^10 or 1x10^11 viral particles, delivered as one shot or as two shots spaced 56 days apart. Investigators did not know the trial group allocation while performing experiments and assessing outcomes. TCRbeta repertoire sequencing was used to assess the specificity and breadth of SARS-CoV-2-reactive T cell receptors after Ad26.COV2.S vaccination. Trial participants were randomized into five groups of five: low-dose or high-dose Ad26.COV2.S given once or twice, or placebo on both occasions.

The research as a whole found: Substantial breadth of spike-specific CD8+ and CD4+ T cell responses was reported after vaccination. Comparable non-spike TCR breadth was observed between vaccine and placebo recipients, consistent with only spike being contained in the vaccine. Compared with placebo recipients, Ad26.COV2.S recipients showed higher spike-specific TCR breadth (P = 0.0014). The study was not powered to compare responses between vaccine doses or regimens. The authors noted that the TCR breadth and depth analyses may have underestimated total T cell responses.

The CDR3 numbers 15 residues from cysteine through phenylalanine. Left in the record is the CDR3 DNA by itself, 45 bases read in frame from the first base. For this chain, trimming is 3 bases at the V end and 1 base at the J end, and the number of junction bases without a gene match is 3. CDR1 and CDR2 are read off the germline V gene as KGHSH and LQKENI. Regarding this clone: Its antigen is not yet known. No base-level quality is on record; no much larger clone is a single base apart.

The immunoSEQ Assay was the method used to sequence TCRbeta CDR3 regions. After extraction, genomic DNA underwent amplification by bias-controlled multiplex PCR, followed by high-throughput sequencing. For the original study's pipeline: To quantify the absolute abundance of every unique TCRbeta CDR3 region, sequences were collapsed and filtered. T cell fraction was estimated by normalizing TCRbeta template counts to usable DNA, with usable DNA measured through amplification of reference genes found in all nucleated cells. Repertoire TCRs were annotated as SARS-CoV-2-specific by exact matching of V gene, CDR3 amino acid sequence and J gene to a known reactive TCR set. The reference SARS-CoV-2 TCR set was obtained from MIRA and was filtered for enrichment in COVID-19-positive ImmuneCODE repertoires, whereby public or cross-reactive TCRs were removed. Using the MIRA antigens, annotated TCRs were further analysed by specific ORF or by position within an ORF. Depth was the summed frequency of annotated unique rearrangements, while breadth was defined as annotated unique rearrangements over total unique productive rearrangements. TCR breadth was compared between groups using two-sided Wilcoxon rank-sum tests. TCRdb provides this immuneACCESS table in a form limited to in-frame rearrangements. Some clones are lacking; in checked studies, under half of them reflect an unresolved V gene, and why the rest are absent is not known. That table supplies the V and J calls and clone size; D and trimming were determined from the DNA. The sample contains hundreds of thousands of clones, about 90% of them found a single time. The ten top clones hold approximately 1.7% of the sample.

The treatment or condition label of this sample denotes: 19 received Ad26.COV2.S at low or high dose, single or two shots; 5 received placebo; per-sample allocation not given. Repertoires of vaccine and placebo recipients were sequenced from samples taken on day 63 after the first injection. Between 29 July and 7 August 2020, Cohort 1b enrolled about two dozen adults aged 18-55 years at one site in Boston, USA. As a vaccine, Ad26.COV2.S was a replication-incompetent adenovirus type 26 vector that expressed a prefusion-stabilized SARS-CoV-2 spike protein derived from the original Wuhan strain. The sequence is built from TRBV18 and TRBJ1-1; TRBD1 fits 9 bases in the junction. The sample in question was peripheral blood, obtained in a trial of Ad26.COV2.S vaccine versus placebo. The TCR comes from a person between 18 and 65 years old who received the Ad26.COV2.S COVID-19 vaccine or a placebo. The sequenced DNA: TGTGCCAGCTCACCCCGACAGGGGGGGAACACTGAAGCTTTCTTT. Its product reads: CASSPRQGGNTEAFF.